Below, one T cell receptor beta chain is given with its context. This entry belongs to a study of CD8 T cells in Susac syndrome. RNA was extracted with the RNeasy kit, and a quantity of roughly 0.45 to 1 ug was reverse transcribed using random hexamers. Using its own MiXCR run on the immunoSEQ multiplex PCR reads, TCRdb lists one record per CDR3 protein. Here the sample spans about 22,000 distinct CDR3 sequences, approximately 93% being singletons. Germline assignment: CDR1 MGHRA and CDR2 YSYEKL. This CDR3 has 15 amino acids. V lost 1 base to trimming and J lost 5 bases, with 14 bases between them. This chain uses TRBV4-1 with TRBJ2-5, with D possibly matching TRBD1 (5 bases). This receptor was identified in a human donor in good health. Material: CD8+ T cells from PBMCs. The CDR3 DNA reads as TGCGCCAGCAGCCAAGTGGCAGGGTCCGGGGAGACCCAGTACTTC. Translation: CASSQVAGSGETQYF.